This T cell receptor beta chain was documented in a study of cytomegalovirus exposure and HLA in healthy donors. Study-level points and caveats: V- and J-gene trimming in TCR beta was tied to a missense DCLRE1C variant by an analysis performed later. According to an earlier analysis, most TCR beta V segments yielded productive rearrangements about 87% or about 30% of the time. Sequence variants that were highly shared formed a cluster that was likely a sequencing artifact. Some public TCRs appeared in many individuals, while most sequences were rare.

Researchers ran the PCR with 60 Vbeta and 13 Jbeta primers. Using immunoSEQ multiplex PCR, the repertoire was profiled, and TCRdb retains in-frame clones only, with some absent. The sample includes some 170,000 clones, roughly 80% of them seen just once. CDR1 SGHTA and CDR2 FQGNSA come from the germline V gene. The V gene end was trimmed by 2 bases and the J gene end by 6 bases; junction bases not matched to a gene: 5. CDR3 length: 15 amino acids. A few counts support this clone. Its cognate antigen is unknown. The receptor was isolated from a woman aged 45-60 years in good health and CMV-seronegative. The source material was PBMCs. V gene TRBV7-2 combines with J gene TRBJ2-3; 10 nucleotides line up with TRBD2. As DNA, the CDR3 is TGTGCCAGCAGCTTACGAGCGGGGGGGCTCGATACGCAGTATTTT. Translated, it gives CASSLRAGGLDTQYF.